Each of the 25 T cell receptor beta chains below was sequenced from the same sample in a study of shared clonotypes between healthy human individuals. This table comes from immunoSEQ multiplex PCR, and its TCRdb copy is limited to in-frame clones, with some not included. The data contain about 770,000 clones, roughly 72% of them singletons. The specimen was memory CD4+ T cells sorted from blood. Subset noted: CD45RA-negative fraction. The receptors here all came from a woman aged 25-40 years in good health.

The genes are TRBV6-5 and TRBJ1-1; D not resolved. The V end lost 4 bases, the J end lost 3 bases, and 3 bases lay between the germline ends. Germline V CDR1 and CDR2: MNHEY, SVGAGI. The CDR3 consists of 11 residues. The CDR3 spells CASSSDTEAFF. In nucleotides, the CDR3 is TGTGCCAGCAGTTCGGACACTGAAGCTTTCTTT.

This clone occurred once. V usage is TRBV7-6 and J usage is TRBJ1-6, with TRBD1 identical over 9 bases. The V gene end was trimmed by 2 bases and the J gene end by 10 bases; junction bases not matched to a gene: 9. Germline V gene sequence: CDR1 SGHVS, CDR2 FNYEAQ. The CDR3 is made up of 16 amino acids. The CDR3 is CASSLIGTGKTSPLHF. DNA for the CDR3: TGTGCCAGCAGCTTAATCGGGACAGGGAAAACCTCACCCCTCCACTTT.

V is TRBV10-3 and J is TRBJ2-3, with D possibly TRBD2 on 5 matching bases. The CDR3 loop spans 12 amino acids. Per the germline V gene, CDR1 is ENHRY and CDR2 is SYGVKD. Trimming shortened V by 2 bases and J by 5 bases, and 5 bases separated the two germline ends. Here the CDR3 reads CAISEEGDTQYF. The CDR3 DNA reads as TGTGCCATCAGTGAGGAGGGAGATACGCAGTATTTT.

This chain's CDR3 is CASTQGFQPQHF. CDR3 coding DNA: TGTGCCAGTACGCAGGGATTTCAGCCCCAGCATTTT. The chain uses TRBV19 and TRBJ1-5; perhaps TRBD1 as D (5 bases). The V and J ends lost 7 bases and 6 bases respectively, with 10 bases between them. CDR3 length equals 12 residues. Germline V CDR1 and CDR2: LNHDA, SQIVND (reference sequence).

As for this clone: Different DNA sequences within this sample yield the same CDR3. DNA for the CDR3: TGTGCCAGCAGTTTAAGGTTGAATGAGCAGTTCTTC. Translated: CASSLRLNEQFF. The rearrangement joins TRBV28 to TRBJ2-1; the D is unclear. Trimming stripped 2 bases from V and 7 bases from J, with 6 bases between. CDR1 and CDR2 from the germline V gene are MDHEN and SYDVKM. The CDR3 totals 12 residues.

This chain links TRBV29-1 with TRBJ2-3; a possible D gene is TRBD2 (6 bases). This CDR3 contains 14 residues. Trimming removed 4 bases from V and 0 bases from J, with 11 bases in between. Germline values: CDR1 SQVTM, CDR2 ANQGSEA. CDR3 in amino acids: CSVGGLRSTDTQYF. CDR3 bases: TGCAGCGTTGGGGGACTCCGGAGCACAGATACGCAGTATTTT.

This clone was counted a few times. The rearrangement uses TRBV28 and TRBJ1-3; D not certain. The germline V and J ends were trimmed by 2 bases and 0 bases, with 8 bases remaining between them. This CDR3 is 15 amino acids long. The germline V gene encodes CDR1 MDHEN and CDR2 SYDVKM. In DNA form, the CDR3 reads TGTGCCAGCAGTTTAACGATCGCCTCTGGAAACACCATATATTTT. It is translated as CASSLTIASGNTIYF.

Note on this clone: Other DNA sequences from this sample encode an identical CDR3 as well. The rearrangement joins TRBV6-5 to TRBJ2-7; 9 bases align to TRBD2. The germline V gene has CDR1 MNHEY and CDR2 SVGAGI. The CDR3 has 14 residues. Germline trimming cut 2 bases from V and 4 bases from J; bases unmatched to any gene: 3. CDR3 sequence: CASSYAGGSYEQYF. The CDR3 DNA is TGTGCCAGCAGTTACGCGGGAGGGAGTTACGAGCAGTACTTC.

The chain couples TRBV2 to TRBJ1-4, with 8 positions matching TRBD1. V was clipped by 5 bases and J by 3 bases; unmatched bases: 8. Looked up from germline, CDR1 is SNHLY and CDR2 is FYNNEI. The CDR3 has 16 amino acids. The CDR3 sequence is CASSQTGAVANEKLFF. The CDR3 DNA sequence: TGTGCCAGCAGTCAGACAGGGGCTGTTGCTAATGAAAAACTGTTTTTT. The entire variable domain, with the rest obtained from reference TRBV2 and TRBJ1-4, is as follows: EPEVTQTPSHQVTQMGQEVILRCVPISNHLYFYWYRQILGQKVEFLVSFYNNEISEKSEIFDDQFSVERPDGSNFTLKIRSTKLEDSAMYFCASSQTGAVANEKLFFGSGTQLSVL.

The rearrangement joins TRBV28 to TRBJ2-5; TRBD2 aligns across 12 bases. The CDR3 has 16 amino acids. Germline V gives CDR1 MDHEN, CDR2 SYDVKM. The junction had 9 bases not matched to a gene; V was cut back by 5 bases and J by 5 bases. The CDR3 bases are TGTGCCAGCAGTGACCGACTAGCGGGAGATGTGGAGACCCAGTACTTC. This gives the protein CASSDRLAGDVETQYF.

V gene TRBV28 combines with J gene TRBJ1-5, with TRBD1 identical over 7 bases. With 6 bases clipped from V and 4 bases from J, the junction kept 6 bases outside the gene matches. Germline V gene data show CDR1 as MDHEN and CDR2 as SYDVKM. The CDR3 sequence is 14 residues long. The CDR3 protein is CASRSGQENQPQHF. CDR3 nucleotides: TGTGCCAGCAGATCCGGACAGGAAAATCAGCCCCAGCATTTT.

To note about this clone: The sample carries other DNA sequences with the same CDR3. The rearrangement uses TRBV28 and TRBJ1-5; 8 bases fit TRBD1. Unmatched junction bases numbered 8, after V lost 6 bases and J lost 7 bases. The CDR3 length is 14 residues. Germline V lookup: CDR1 MDHEN, CDR2 SYDVKM. The CDR3 region is CASREGQGGQPQHF. The CDR3 DNA reads TGTGCCAGCAGAGAAGGACAGGGCGGCCAGCCCCAGCATTTT.

This chain uses TRBV5-1 with TRBJ1-2; D may be TRBD1 (5 bases). V was shortened by 3 bases and J by 7 bases, with 16 bases between the two germline ends. CDR1 is SGHRS, CDR2 YFSETQ, per germline. The CDR3 is 14 amino acids. The CDR3 region has the DNA TGCGCCAGCAGCTCCATTGTGGGGACCGGTGGCTACACCTTC. It codes for CASSSIVGTGGYTF.

This chain links TRBV15 with TRBJ2-1, with 13 bases aligning to TRBD2. The V gene's germline CDR1 is LNHNV and CDR2 YYDKDF (reference sequence). Unmatched junction bases numbered 8, after V lost 3 bases and J lost 6 bases. The CDR3 is 17 residues long. CDR3: CATSRGGTSGKINEQFF. The CDR3 nucleotides are TGTGCCACCAGCAGGGGAGGGACTAGCGGGAAGATCAATGAGCAGTTCTTC. The full variable domain, rest sourced from reference TRBV15 and TRBJ2-1, is DAMVIQNPRYQVTQFGKPVTLSCSQTLNHNVMYWYQQKSSQAPKLLFHYYDKDFNNEADTPDNFQSRRPNTSFCFLDIRSPGLGDTAMYLCATSRGGTSGKINEQFFGPGTRLTVL.

The chain combines TRBV12-5 with TRBJ2-5, with D possibly matching TRBD2 (6 bases). The CDR3 consists of 13 residues. Germline CDR1 LGHNT, CDR2 FRNRAP. V was shortened by 7 bases and J by 2 bases, with 11 bases between the two germline ends. CDR3 in DNA: TGTGCTAGTGCCCCGGGAGTTCAAGAGACCCAGTACTTC. The encoded protein is CASAPGVQETQYF.

The chain uses TRBV7-9 and TRBJ2-3; no definite D call. Germline V gene data show CDR1 as SEHNR and CDR2 as FQNEAQ (reference sequence). With 2 bases removed from V and 4 bases from J, the gap between germline ends came to 10 bases. This CDR3 is built from 14 residues. The CDR3 is CASSLTSGSDTQYF. The CDR3 nucleotides read TGTGCCAGCAGCTTAACCTCTGGGTCAGATACGCAGTATTTT.

The chain is built from TRBV6-6 and TRBJ2-7, with 8 bases identical to TRBD1. Germline loops: CDR1 MNHNY, CDR2 SVGAGI (reference sequence). The CDR3 loop spans 15 amino acids. The J segment lost 2 bases and the V segment lost 2 bases, leaving 5 bases of the junction unmatched. The CDR3 spells CASSYPGGQAYEQYF. Written as DNA, the CDR3 is TGTGCCAGCAGTTACCCCGGGGGACAGGCCTACGAGCAGTACTTC.

The chain uses TRBV5-1 and TRBJ2-1, with 14 nucleotides matching TRBD2. The trim removed 0 bases at V and 1 base at J, leaving 9 bases unmatched. CDR3 length equals 20 residues. Germline V CDR1 and CDR2: SGHRS, YFSETQ. The CDR3 DNA sequence: TGCGCCAGCAGCTTGGAGCCGGGACTAGCGGGAGAAGGATCCTACAATGAGCAGTTCTTC. Amino acid sequence: CASSLEPGLAGEGSYNEQFF.

The chain links TRBV7-9 to TRBJ1-5, with D unclear. V was cut by 5 bases and J by 2 bases, with 16 bases left in between. The CDR3 runs to 16 residues. The germline gives CDR1 SEHNR, CDR2 FQNEAQ (reference sequence). CDR3 sequence: CASSLWAGMGNQPQHF. CDR3 DNA sequence: TGTGCCAGCAGCCTCTGGGCCGGGATGGGCAATCAGCCCCAGCATTTT.

J is TRBJ2-3 and V is TRBV4-1; 14 bases agree with TRBD2. V was clipped by 6 bases and J by 7 bases; unmatched bases: 12. Germline-derived CDR1 and CDR2 are MGHRA and YSYEKL. This CDR3 comprises 17 residues. DNA for the CDR3: TGCGCCAGCAGACCTCGAACCGGGACTAGCGGGAGTTATACGCAGTATTTT. This gives the protein CASRPRTGTSGSYTQYF.

The rearrangement uses TRBV5-1 and TRBJ2-3, with TRBD2 matching over 13 bases. V dropped 0 bases and J dropped 3; count of bases not matched to a gene: 7. There are 18 residues in the CDR3. Germline CDR1 is SGHRS and CDR2 is YFSETQ. The CDR3 region has the DNA TGCGCCAGCAGCTTGGCGGGGACTAGCGGGATTAGTACAGATACGCAGTATTTT. It specifies CASSLAGTSGISTDTQYF.

Details on this clone: Other DNA sequences of this sample code for an identical CDR3. This chain uses TRBV2 with TRBJ2-2; 7 bases match TRBD1. V lost 6 bases and J lost 0; bases outside the gene matches: 4. Germline assignment: CDR1 SNHLY and CDR2 FYNNEI. The CDR3 is 15 residues long. The chain's CDR3 is CASRKTGTNTGELFF. The CDR3 DNA is TGTGCCAGCAGAAAGACAGGGACGAACACCGGGGAGCTGTTTTTT.

V and J are TRBV4-2 and TRBJ1-3, with D perhaps TRBD1 (6 bases). The CDR3 consists of 15 residues. The V and J ends lost 4 bases and 0 bases respectively, with 10 bases between them. The germline gives CDR1 LGHNA, CDR2 YNFKEQ. The CDR3 sequence: CASSLDSNSGNTIYF. In nucleotides, the CDR3 is TGTGCCAGCAGCCTGGACAGTAACTCTGGAAACACCATATATTTT.

As to this clone: The same CDR3 also results from other DNA sequences found in this sample. The chain couples TRBV7-3 to TRBJ2-3; TRBD2 aligns across 9 bases. CDR1 and CDR2 from the germline V gene are SGHTA and FQGTGA. The ends lost 2 bases at V and 2 bases at J; junction bases unmatched: 2. This CDR3 has 15 residues. The CDR3 DNA is TGTGCCAGCAGCTTAGCGGGAGGGCCCACAGATACGCAGTATTTT. This gives the protein CASSLAGGPTDTQYF.

The chain links TRBV5-6 to TRBJ2-7; possible D gene TRBD1, 5 bases. Germline lookup yields CDR1 SGHDT and CDR2 YYEEEE. V was trimmed by 1 base and J by 2 bases, leaving 13 bases between them. CDR3 size: 15 residues. The CDR3 nucleotides read TGTGCCAGCAGCTTGCAAGGGGTGGGGACCTACGAGCAGTACTTC. This encodes CASSLQGVGTYEQYF.